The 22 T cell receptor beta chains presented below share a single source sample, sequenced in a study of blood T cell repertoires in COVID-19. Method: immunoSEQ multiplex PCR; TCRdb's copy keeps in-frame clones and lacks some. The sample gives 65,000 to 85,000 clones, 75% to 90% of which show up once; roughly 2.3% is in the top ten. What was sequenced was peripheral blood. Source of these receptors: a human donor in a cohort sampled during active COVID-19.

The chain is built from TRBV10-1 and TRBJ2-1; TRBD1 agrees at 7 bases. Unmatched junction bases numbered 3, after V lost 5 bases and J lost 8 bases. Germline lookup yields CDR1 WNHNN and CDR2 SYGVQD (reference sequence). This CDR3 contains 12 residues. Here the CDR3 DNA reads TGCGCCAGCAGTAGGGGGCCGCATGAGCAGTTCTTC. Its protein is CASSRGPHEQFF.

The CDR3 reads CASSLGYGGEKLFF. The CDR3 nucleotides read TGTGCCAGCAGCTTAGGATACGGGGGTGAAAAACTGTTTTTT. V usage is TRBV7-9 and J usage is TRBJ1-4, with D perhaps matching TRBD1 (5 bases). The V gene lost 1 base and the J gene lost 7 bases, with 10 bases spanning the gap. The length of the CDR3 is 14 residues. In germline, CDR1 is SEHNR, CDR2 FQNEAQ (reference sequence).

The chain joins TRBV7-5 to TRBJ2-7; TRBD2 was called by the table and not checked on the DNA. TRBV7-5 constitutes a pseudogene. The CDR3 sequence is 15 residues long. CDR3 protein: CARRNYRRSAGEQYF. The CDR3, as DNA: TGTGCCAGAAGGAATTATCGACGGAGCGCTGGCGAGCAGTACTTC.

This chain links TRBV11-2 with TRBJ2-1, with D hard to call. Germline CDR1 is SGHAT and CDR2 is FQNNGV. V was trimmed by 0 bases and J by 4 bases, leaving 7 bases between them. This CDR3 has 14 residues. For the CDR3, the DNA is TGTGCCAGCAGCTTAGATTCCCCTTACAATGAGCAGTTCTTC. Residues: CASSLDSPYNEQFF.

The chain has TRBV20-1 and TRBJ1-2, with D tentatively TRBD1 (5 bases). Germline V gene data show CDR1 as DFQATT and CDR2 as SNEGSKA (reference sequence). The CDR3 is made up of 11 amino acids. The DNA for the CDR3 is TGCAGGCTGGGGGGGATCTATGGCTACACCTTC. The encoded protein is CRLGGIYGYTF.

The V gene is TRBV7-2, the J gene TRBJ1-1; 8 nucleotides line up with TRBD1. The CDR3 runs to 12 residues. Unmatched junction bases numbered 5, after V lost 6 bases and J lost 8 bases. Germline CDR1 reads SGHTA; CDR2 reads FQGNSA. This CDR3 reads CASRSQGAEAFF. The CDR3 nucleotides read TGTGCCAGCAGAAGTCAGGGGGCAGAAGCTTTCTTT. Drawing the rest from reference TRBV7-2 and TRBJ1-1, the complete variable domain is GAGVSQSPSNKVTEKGKDVELRCDPISGHTALYWYRQSLGQGLEFLIYFQGNSAPDKSGLPSDRFSAERTGGSVSTLTIQRTQQEDSAVYLCASRSQGAEAFFGQGTRLTVV.

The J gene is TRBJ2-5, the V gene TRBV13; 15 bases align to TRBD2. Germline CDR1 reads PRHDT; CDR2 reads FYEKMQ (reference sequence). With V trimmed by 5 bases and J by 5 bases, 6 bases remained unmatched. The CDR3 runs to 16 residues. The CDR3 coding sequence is TGTGCCAGCAGCACCTCCGGGACTAGCGGGAGGGAGACCCAGTACTTC. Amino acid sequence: CASSTSGTSGRETQYF.

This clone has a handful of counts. DNA for the CDR3: TGTGCCACCAGTGATCCCGGGACAGAAGCTTTCTTT. It codes for CATSDPGTEAFF. The chain joins TRBV24-1 to TRBJ1-1; D may be TRBD1 (6 bases). Looked up from germline, CDR1 is KGHDR and CDR2 is SFDVKD. V was clipped by 3 bases and J by 8 bases, with 9 bases between them. This CDR3 comprises 12 residues.

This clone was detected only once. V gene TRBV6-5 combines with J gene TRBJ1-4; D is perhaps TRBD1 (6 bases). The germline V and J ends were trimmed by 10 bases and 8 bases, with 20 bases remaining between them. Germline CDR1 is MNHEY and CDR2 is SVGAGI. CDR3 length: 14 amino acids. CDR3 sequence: CATGRDITVEKLFF. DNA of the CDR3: TGTGCCACGGGGAGGGACATAACAGTCGAAAAACTGTTTTTT.

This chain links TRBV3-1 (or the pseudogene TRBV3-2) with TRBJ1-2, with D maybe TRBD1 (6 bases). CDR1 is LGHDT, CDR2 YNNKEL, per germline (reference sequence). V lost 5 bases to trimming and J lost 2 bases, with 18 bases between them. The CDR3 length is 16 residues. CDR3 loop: CASSVYAGGVNYGYTF. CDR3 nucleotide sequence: TGTGCCAGCAGCGTATACGCGGGGGGCGTCAACTATGGCTACACCTTC.

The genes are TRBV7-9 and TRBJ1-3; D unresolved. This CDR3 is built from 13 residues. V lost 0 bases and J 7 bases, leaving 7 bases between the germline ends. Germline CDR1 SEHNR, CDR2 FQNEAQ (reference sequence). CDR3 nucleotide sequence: TGTGCCAGCAGCTTAGCGGAGGGCAACACCATATATTTT. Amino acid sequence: CASSLAEGNTIYF.

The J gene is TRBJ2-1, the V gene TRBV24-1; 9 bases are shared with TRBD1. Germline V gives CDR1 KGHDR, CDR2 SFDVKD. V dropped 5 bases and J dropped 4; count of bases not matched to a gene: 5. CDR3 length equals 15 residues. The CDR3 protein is CATSGDRANYNEQFF. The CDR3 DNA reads TGTGCCACCAGTGGGGACAGGGCTAATTACAATGAGCAGTTCTTC.

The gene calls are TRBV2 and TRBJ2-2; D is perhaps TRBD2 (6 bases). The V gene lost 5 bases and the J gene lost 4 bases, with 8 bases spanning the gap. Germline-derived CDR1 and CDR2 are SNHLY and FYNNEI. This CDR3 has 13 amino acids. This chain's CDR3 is CASSSTSTGELFF. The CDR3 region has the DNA TGTGCCAGCAGTTCGACTAGCACCGGGGAGCTGTTTTTT.

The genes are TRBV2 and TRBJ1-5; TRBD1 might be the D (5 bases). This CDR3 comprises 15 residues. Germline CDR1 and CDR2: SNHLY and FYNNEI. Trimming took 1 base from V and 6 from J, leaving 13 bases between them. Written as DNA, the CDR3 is TGTGCCAGCAGTGAAGGGCAGGGAGGGAGTCAGCCCCAGCATTTT. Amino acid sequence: CASSEGQGGSQPQHF. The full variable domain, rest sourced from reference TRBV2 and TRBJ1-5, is EPEVTQTPSHQVTQMGQEVILRCVPISNHLYFYWYRQILGQKVEFLVSFYNNEISEKSEIFDDQFSVERPDGSNFTLKIRSTKLEDSAMYFCASSEGQGGSQPQHFGDGTRLSIL.

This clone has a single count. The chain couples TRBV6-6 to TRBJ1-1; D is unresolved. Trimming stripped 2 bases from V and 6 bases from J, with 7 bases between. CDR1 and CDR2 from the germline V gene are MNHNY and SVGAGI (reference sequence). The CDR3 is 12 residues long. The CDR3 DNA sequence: TGTGCCAGCAGTTACAGCGGGGCTGAAGCTTTCTTT. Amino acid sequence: CASSYSGAEAFF.

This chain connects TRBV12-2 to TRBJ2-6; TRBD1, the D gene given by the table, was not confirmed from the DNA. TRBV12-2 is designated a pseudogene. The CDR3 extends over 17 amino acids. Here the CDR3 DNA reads TGTGCAAGTCGCCCAAATCCCAGGGGCCCCGGGGCCAACGTCCTGACTTTC. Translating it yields CASRPNPRGPGANVLTF.

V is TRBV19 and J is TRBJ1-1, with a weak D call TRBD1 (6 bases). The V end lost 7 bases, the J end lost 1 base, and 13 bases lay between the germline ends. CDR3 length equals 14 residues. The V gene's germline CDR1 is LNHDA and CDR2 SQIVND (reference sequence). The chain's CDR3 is CASTPGEWNTEAFF. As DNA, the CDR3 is TGTGCCAGTACCCCAGGGGAGTGGAACACTGAAGCTTTCTTT.

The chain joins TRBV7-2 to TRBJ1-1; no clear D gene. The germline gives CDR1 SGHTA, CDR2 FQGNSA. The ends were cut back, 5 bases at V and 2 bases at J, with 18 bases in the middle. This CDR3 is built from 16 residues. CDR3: CASSPRVTALNTEAFF. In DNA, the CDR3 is TGTGCCAGCAGCCCCCGGGTTACGGCATTAAACACTGAAGCTTTCTTT.

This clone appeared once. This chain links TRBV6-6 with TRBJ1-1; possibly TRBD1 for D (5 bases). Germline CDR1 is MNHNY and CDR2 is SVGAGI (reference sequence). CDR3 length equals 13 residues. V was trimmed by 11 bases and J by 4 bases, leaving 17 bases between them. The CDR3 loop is CAATGREGTEAFF. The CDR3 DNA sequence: TGTGCCGCCACTGGCAGGGAAGGCACTGAAGCTTTCTTT.

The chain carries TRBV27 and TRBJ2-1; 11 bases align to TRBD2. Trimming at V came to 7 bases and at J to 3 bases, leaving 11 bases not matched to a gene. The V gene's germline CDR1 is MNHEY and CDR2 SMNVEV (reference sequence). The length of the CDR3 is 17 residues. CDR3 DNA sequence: TGTGCCAGCACCAGTAGCGGGAGGGCCGCGGGCTACAATGAGCAGTTCTTC. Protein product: CASTSSGRAAGYNEQFF.

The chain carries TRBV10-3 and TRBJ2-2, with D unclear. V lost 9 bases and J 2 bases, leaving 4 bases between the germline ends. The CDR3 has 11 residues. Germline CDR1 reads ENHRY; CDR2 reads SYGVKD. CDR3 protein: CAITNTGELFF. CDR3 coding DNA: TGTGCCATAACTAACACCGGGGAGCTGTTTTTT.

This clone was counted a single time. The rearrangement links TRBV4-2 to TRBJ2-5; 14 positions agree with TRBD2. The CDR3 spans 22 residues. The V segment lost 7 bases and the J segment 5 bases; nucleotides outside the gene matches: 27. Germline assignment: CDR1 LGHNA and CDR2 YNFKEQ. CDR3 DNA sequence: TGTGCCAGCACCGAGGGAAGGAGGGGACTAGCGGGAGTTGTTACGGTCCAGGAGACCCAGTACTTC. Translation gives CASTEGRRGLAGVVTVQETQYF.